This section outlines one TCR beta chain sequence together with its context. Since a much larger clone is just one base distant, this may be a read error. The V end lost 10 bases, the J end lost 4 bases, and 13 bases lay between the germline ends. The CDR3 is 12 residues long. CDR1 and CDR2 (germline): LNHDA, SQIVND (reference sequence). This sample was taken from a study of CDR3 diversity in severe acne. A single record per CDR3 protein comes from TCRdb applying MiXCR to the PCR reads. The sample consists of about 90,000 distinct CDR3 sequences, 45% to 50% of them appearing once. V gene TRBV19 combines with J gene TRBJ1-2; D gene uncertain. Sequenced input: blood. This TCR was sampled from a male donor with severe acne vulgaris. In DNA form, the CDR3 reads TGTGCCACTAGAGGGCCAGGCTATGGCTACACCTTC. Amino acid sequence: CATRGPGYGYTF.